This entry lists 25 T cell receptor beta chains sequenced from one sample in a study of technical replicates of blood from a few donors. Measured with immunoSEQ multiplex PCR; TCRdb has only the in-frame clones, and not every one. The data show tens of thousands of clones, around four fifths seen once. The material sequenced was PBMCs. These receptors were obtained from a human donor in good health. Some clones in this sample may be carry-over from other donors' samples.

This clone has just a few counts. This sequence joins TRBV27 and TRBJ1-4, with D tentatively TRBD1 (5 bases). The CDR3 consists of 13 residues. V lost 3 bases and J 7 bases, leaving 9 bases between the germline ends. Germline CDR1 MNHEY, CDR2 SMNVEV (reference sequence). CDR3 sequence (DNA): TGTGCCAGCAGTTTCAGGGCGACTGAAAAACTGTTTTTT. Its protein product is CASSFRATEKLFF.

The chain employs TRBV5-6 and TRBJ2-4, with D perhaps matching TRBD2 (5 bases). The CDR3 covers 14 residues. The V end lost 0 bases, the J end lost 6 bases, and 10 bases lay between the germline ends. Germline V gene sequence: CDR1 SGHDT, CDR2 YYEEEE. The CDR3 region has the DNA TGTGCCAGCAGCTTGGAGGGAGTTGGAAACATTCAGTACTTC. Its translation: CASSLEGVGNIQYF.

In its sample, this clone was seen a few times. V gene TRBV28 combines with J gene TRBJ1-1, with a possible D match to TRBD1 (5 bases). The germline V gene encodes CDR1 MDHEN and CDR2 SYDVKM. Between the trimmed V and J ends, which lost 6 bases and 7 bases, there was a span of 21 bases. The CDR3 is 15 amino acids. This chain's CDR3 is CASSSPGGGLDEAFF. The CDR3 bases are TGTGCCAGCAGCTCCCCCGGGGGGGGGTTGGATGAAGCTTTCTTT.

The chain has TRBV5-6 and TRBJ1-1; D remains unclear. Trimming removed 6 bases at V and 4 bases at J, with 10 bases between. CDR3 size: 12 residues. Looked up from germline, CDR1 is SGHDT and CDR2 is YYEEEE. CDR3 region: CASTAGSTEAFF. The CDR3 DNA follows: TGTGCCAGCACCGCGGGGAGCACTGAAGCTTTCTTT.

V usage is TRBV21-1 and J usage is TRBJ1-5; the table names TRBD1, a call not compared with the DNA. TRBV21-1 is a pseudogene segment. This CDR3 region has 19 residues. The CDR3 DNA sequence: TGTGCCAGCAGCACAGGAGGAGGCAGGGACACCTATAGCAATCAGCCCCAGCATTTT. Residues: CASSTGGGRDTYSNQPQHF.

Only a few counts were recorded for this clone. DNA of the CDR3: TGCGCCAGCAGCCAATCCCCACCACCGAGACAGGCCCCAAGCTCCTACGAGCAGTACTTC. It translates to CASSQSPPPRQAPSSYEQYF. This sequence joins TRBV4-1 and TRBJ2-7; D may be TRBD1 (6 bases). Germline V gene lookup returns CDR1 MGHRA and CDR2 YSYEKL. With 2 bases removed from V and 0 bases from J, the gap between germline ends came to 26 bases. CDR3 length: 20 residues.

The chain uses TRBV18 and TRBJ2-3; TRBD2 aligns across 10 bases. This CDR3 region has 16 residues. V lost 5 bases, J lost 1 base, and 6 bases stayed unmatched. The V gene's germline CDR1 is KGHSH and CDR2 LQKENI. CDR3 nucleotides: TGTGCCAGCTCAACCGGGACTAGCGTGGGCACAGATACGCAGTATTTT. It encodes CASSTGTSVGTDTQYF.

The chain carries TRBV15 and TRBJ2-3; D is unclear. This CDR3 is 13 amino acids long. Trimming cost V 5 bases and J 4 bases, with 10 bases left between them. CDR1 and CDR2 (germline): LNHNV, YYDKDF (reference sequence). CDR3 residues: CATSPRMADTQYF. The CDR3 DNA follows: TGTGCCACCAGCCCGAGGATGGCAGATACGCAGTATTTT.

V and J are TRBV9 and TRBJ2-1, with 12 bases lining up with TRBD2. The germline CDR1 and CDR2 sequences are SGDLS and YYNGEE. The CDR3 covers 16 residues. V shed 0 bases and J 9 bases; nucleotides not matched to a gene: 7. The CDR3 region is CASSVGLAGAEGEQFF. Here the CDR3 DNA reads TGTGCCAGCAGCGTAGGACTAGCGGGGGCCGAGGGTGAGCAGTTCTTC. Drawing the rest from reference TRBV9 and TRBJ2-1, the complete variable domain is DSGVTQTPKHLITATGQRVTLRCSPRSGDLSVYWYQQSLDQGLQFLIQYYNGEERAKGNILERFSAQQFPDLHSELNLSSLELGDSALYFCASSVGLAGAEGEQFFGPGTRLTVL.

This clone occurred once. The rearrangement joins TRBV7-9 to TRBJ1-6, with a tentative D call TRBD1 (6 bases). V was cut by 5 bases and J by 0 bases, with 14 bases left in between. From germline, CDR1 is SEHNR and CDR2 FQNEAQ (reference sequence). The CDR3 sequence is 17 residues long. The CDR3 here is CASSDTGKSSYNSPLHF. The CDR3 DNA reads as TGTGCCAGCAGCGACACAGGGAAGAGCTCCTATAATTCACCCCTCCACTTT. Full variable domain (outside the CDR3, taken from reference TRBV7-9 and TRBJ1-6): DTGVSQNPRHKITKRGQNVTFRCDPISEHNRLYWYRQTLGQGPEFLTYFQNEAQLEKSRLLSDRFSAERPKGSFSTLEIQRTEQGDSAMYLCASSDTGKSSYNSPLHFGNGTRLTVT.

The rearrangement joins TRBV19 to TRBJ1-2, with D tentatively TRBD1 (6 bases). The germline V and J ends were trimmed by 0 bases and 0 bases, with 11 bases remaining between them. CDR1 LNHDA and CDR2 SQIVND come from the germline V gene (reference sequence). The CDR3 runs to 16 residues. CDR3 sequence (DNA): TGTGCCAGTAGTATAGAGGGGACACCTACTAACTATGGCTACACCTTC. Its protein product is CASSIEGTPTNYGYTF.

The rearrangement joins TRBV30 to TRBJ1-5; no definite D call. The CDR3 covers 14 residues. The V end lost 0 bases, the J end lost 2 bases, and 8 bases lay between the germline ends. CDR1 and CDR2 from the germline V gene are GTSNPN and SVGIG (reference sequence). The CDR3 is CAWSVDGGNQPQHF. The CDR3 DNA is TGTGCCTGGAGTGTAGACGGGGGCAATCAGCCCCAGCATTTT. The full variable domain, with the rest looked up from reference TRBV30 and TRBJ1-5, is SQTIHQWPATLVQPVGSPLSLECTVEGTSNPNLYWYRQAAGRGLQLLFYSVGIGQISSEVPQNLSASRPQDRQFILSSKKLLLSDSGFYLCAWSVDGGNQPQHFGDGTRLSIL.

The CDR3 DNA reads as TGTGCCAGCAGCCCACGGGACTTCAACTTAAACTATGGCTACACCTTC. It encodes CASSPRDFNLNYGYTF. The chain is built from TRBV7-8 and TRBJ1-2; D is possibly TRBD1 (5 bases). The CDR3 sequence is 16 residues long. The V end lost 5 bases, the J end lost 2 bases, and 18 bases lay between the germline ends. Per the germline V gene, CDR1 is SGHVS and CDR2 is FQNEAQ.

J is TRBJ2-7 and V is TRBV6-6; weak D call: TRBD2 (5 bases). Germline values: CDR1 MNHNY, CDR2 SVGAGI (reference sequence). With 6 bases removed from V and 3 bases from J, the gap between germline ends came to 12 bases. The CDR3 sequence is 13 residues long. The CDR3 sequence: CASRGLGNYEQYF. The CDR3 nucleotides read TGTGCCAGCAGAGGACTGGGGAACTACGAGCAGTACTTC.

The J gene is TRBJ1-1, the V gene TRBV30, with D tentatively TRBD1 (6 bases). Trimming removed 7 bases at V and 2 bases at J, with 11 bases between. CDR3 length: 12 amino acids. Germline V gives CDR1 GTSNPN, CDR2 SVGIG (reference sequence). DNA for the CDR3: TGTGCCTTCCCCAGGGGAAACACTGAAGCTTTCTTT. Amino acids: CAFPRGNTEAFF. Variable domain in full (rest from reference TRBV30 and TRBJ1-1): SQTIHQWPATLVQPVGSPLSLECTVEGTSNPNLYWYRQAAGRGLQLLFYSVGIGQISSEVPQNLSASRPQDRQFILSSKKLLLSDSGFYLCAFPRGNTEAFFGQGTRLTVV.

The chain's CDR3 is CASGGIPRGEQFF. DNA for the CDR3: TGCGCCAGCGGGGGCATACCTAGGGGTGAGCAGTTCTTC. This sequence joins TRBV4-1 and TRBJ2-1; a possible D gene is TRBD1 (6 bases). The ends were cut back, 8 bases at V and 9 bases at J, with 17 bases in the middle. This CDR3 region has 13 residues. CDR1 is MGHRA, CDR2 YSYEKL, per germline.

The CDR3 DNA reads as TGTGCCAGCAGTTATCGCGGGGGGGTCTACAATGAGCAGTTCTTC. Its translation is CASSYRGGVYNEQFF. The chain carries TRBV6-6 and TRBJ2-1; 9 positions match TRBD2. V trimming: 3 bases; J trimming: 3 bases; junction bases outside the gene matches: 3. This CDR3 has 15 amino acids. Germline V gives CDR1 MNHNY, CDR2 SVGAGI (reference sequence).

CDR3 in DNA: TGTGCCAGCTCACCACCTCCGGTCACTGAAGCTTTCTTT. This gives the protein CASSPPPVTEAFF. The genes are TRBV18 and TRBJ1-1; D uncertain. CDR1 and CDR2 (germline): KGHSH, LQKENI. Trimming took 0 bases from V and 4 from J, leaving 6 bases between them. The CDR3 spans 13 residues. The variable domain in full, with the rest retrieved from reference TRBV18 and TRBJ1-1, is NAGVMQNPRHLVRRRGQEARLRCSPMKGHSHVYWYRQLPEEGLKFMVYLQKENIIDESGMPKERFSAEFPKEGPSILRIQQVVRGDSAAYFCASSPPPVTEAFFGQGTRLTVV.

The rearrangement joins TRBV5-6 to TRBJ1-1, with 9 bases fitting TRBD1. V lost 4 bases, J lost 11 bases, and 6 bases stayed unmatched. Germline V CDR1 and CDR2: SGHDT, YYEEEE. The CDR3 length is 12 residues. CDR3 in DNA: TGTGCCAGCAGCGAGGTAACAGGGGGCGCTTTCTTT. Protein: CASSEVTGGAFF.

This chain uses TRBV7-9 with TRBJ2-7; 7 positions match TRBD2. CDR1 and CDR2 (germline): SEHNR, FQNEAQ (reference sequence). The CDR3 runs to 15 residues. V lost 3 bases and J lost 7; bases outside the gene matches: 12. The CDR3 spells CASSFGGTKRKEQYF. DNA of the CDR3: TGTGCCAGCAGCTTTGGGGGGACTAAGCGAAAGGAGCAGTACTTC.

Only a few counts were recorded for this clone. The chain couples TRBV18 to TRBJ1-1; possible D gene TRBD1, 5 bases. The V and J ends lost 4 bases and 4 bases respectively, with 16 bases between them. The CDR3 extends over 15 amino acids. Germline lookup yields CDR1 KGHSH and CDR2 LQKENI. CDR3: CASSLQGTGGTEAFF. The CDR3 DNA reads TGTGCCAGCTCACTTCAGGGAACAGGCGGCACTGAAGCTTTCTTT. The full variable domain, in which reference TRBV18 and TRBJ1-1 provide the parts outside the CDR3, is NAGVMQNPRHLVRRRGQEARLRCSPMKGHSHVYWYRQLPEEGLKFMVYLQKENIIDESGMPKERFSAEFPKEGPSILRIQQVVRGDSAAYFCASSLQGTGGTEAFFGQGTRLTVV.

V and J are TRBV9 and TRBJ2-7; D is uncertain. The germline CDR1 and CDR2 sequences are SGDLS and YYNGEE. The CDR3 consists of 15 residues. The germline V and J ends were trimmed by 4 bases and 3 bases, with 17 bases remaining between them. The CDR3 DNA reads as TGTGCCAGCAGCCCCCGGCTCGGCGGAAACTACGAGCAGTACTTC. It specifies CASSPRLGGNYEQYF.

A few counts support this clone. The chain combines TRBV5-6 with TRBJ1-2; D possibly corresponds to TRBD1 (6 bases). The CDR3 is 13 residues long. Germline V CDR1 and CDR2: SGHDT, YYEEEE. V was cut by 4 bases and J by 3 bases, with 10 bases left in between. The CDR3 bases are TGTGCCAGCAGCGGGGCAGGGGACTATGGCTACACCTTC. It translates to CASSGAGDYGYTF.

This rearrangement joins TRBV11-1 to TRBJ2-3, with 10 bases identical to TRBD2. Germline assignment: CDR1 SGHAT and CDR2 FQDESV (reference sequence). V was clipped by 2 bases and J by 4 bases; unmatched bases: 3. The CDR3 length is 15 residues. The CDR3 nucleotides are TGTGCCAGCAGCTTAACTAGCGGGAACCCAGATACGCAGTATTTT. Its translation: CASSLTSGNPDTQYF.

This chain uses TRBV7-7 with TRBJ2-5; 12 bases align to TRBD2. V lost 5 bases, J lost 2 bases, and 6 bases stayed unmatched. Germline values: CDR1 SSHAT, CDR2 FNYEAQ (reference sequence). The CDR3 runs 16 residues. CDR3 DNA sequence: TGTGCCAGCAGCGCAACTAGCGGGGGGTGGCAAGAGACCCAGTACTTC. The encoded protein is CASSATSGGWQETQYF. Based on the CDR3 plus reference TRBV7-7 and TRBJ2-5, the full variable domain is GAGVSQSPRYKVTKRGQDVTLRCDPISSHATLYWYQQALGQGPEFLTYFNYEAQPDKSGLPSDRFSAERPEGSISTLTIQRTEQRDSAMYRCASSATSGGWQETQYFGPGTRLLVL.